These 31 T cell receptor beta chains were all obtained from the same sample, sequenced in a study of blood T cell repertoires in COVID-19. TCRdb's copy holds only in-frame clones and misses some; the assay was immunoSEQ multiplex PCR. The sample comprises roughly 300,000 clones, roughly 90% of which are singletons, and 15% to 20% rests with the top ten. The sequencing input was PBMCs or T cells enriched from blood (not recorded which). These receptors all stem from a woman aged 25 to 39 who had recovered from COVID-19.

The V and J genes are TRBV19 and TRBJ1-2; tentative D call: TRBD1 (5 bases). Germline CDR1 LNHDA, CDR2 SQIVND (reference sequence). The CDR3 totals 12 residues. The V end lost 6 bases, the J end lost 3 bases, and 8 bases lay between the germline ends. The CDR3 nucleotides read TGTGCCAGTAGCGGCAGGGACTATGGCTACACCTTC. Protein sequence: CASSGRDYGYTF.

The chain links TRBV7-2 to TRBJ2-3; 8 bases align to TRBD2. Looked up from germline, CDR1 is SGHTA and CDR2 is FQGNSA. CDR3 length: 17 amino acids. Trimming removed 4 bases from V and 0 bases from J; junction bases left unmatched: 9. The CDR3 is CASSWSGGGPSTDTQYF. CDR3 nucleotides: TGTGCCAGCAGCTGGTCGGGAGGGGGGCCTAGCACAGATACGCAGTATTTT. The full variable domain, rest sourced from reference TRBV7-2 and TRBJ2-3, is GAGVSQSPSNKVTEKGKDVELRCDPISGHTALYWYRQSLGQGLEFLIYFQGNSAPDKSGLPSDRFSAERTGGSVSTLTIQRTQQEDSAVYLCASSWSGGGPSTDTQYFGPGTRLTVL.

J is TRBJ1-5 and V is TRBV5-6; D perhaps matches TRBD1 (6 bases). The ends were cut back, 0 bases at V and 2 bases at J, with 15 bases in the middle. Germline V gene lookup returns CDR1 SGHDT and CDR2 YYEEEE. This CDR3 is 17 amino acids long. The CDR3 here is CASSLVSGGQRNQPQHF. The CDR3 DNA sequence: TGTGCCAGCAGCTTGGTAAGCGGGGGGCAGCGCAATCAGCCCCAGCATTTT.

This chain links TRBV5-1 with TRBJ2-1; TRBD2 aligns across 7 bases. CDR1 SGHRS and CDR2 YFSETQ come from the germline V gene. V lost 4 bases and J lost 6; bases outside the gene matches: 7. The CDR3 length is 14 residues. CDR3 region: CASSPRTSLNEQFF. The CDR3 DNA is TGCGCCAGCAGCCCACGGACTAGTCTCAATGAGCAGTTCTTC.

CDR3 sequence (DNA): TGTGCCAGCAACGAACCGGGACTAGCGGTTCTTGAGCAGTTCTTC. Protein product: CASNEPGLAVLEQFF. The chain joins TRBV28 to TRBJ2-1; the match to TRBD2 covers 11 bases. The V gene end was trimmed by 7 bases and the J gene end by 9 bases; junction bases not matched to a gene: 11. The CDR3 loop spans 15 amino acids. From germline, CDR1 is MDHEN and CDR2 SYDVKM.

The CDR3 DNA follows: TGTGCCAGCAGTTACGGGGGGACGGTCTCCTACGAGCAGTACTTC. Translating it yields CASSYGGTVSYEQYF. V and J are TRBV6-5 and TRBJ2-7; TRBD2 might be the D (6 bases). CDR3 size: 15 residues. Trimming took 2 bases from V and 0 from J, leaving 11 bases between them. Per germline, CDR1 MNHEY and CDR2 SVGAGI.

This sequence joins TRBV28 and TRBJ2-7, with D possibly being TRBD1 (6 bases). The V gene's germline CDR1 is MDHEN and CDR2 SYDVKM. The V end lost 4 bases, the J end lost 1 base, and 11 bases lay between the germline ends. The CDR3 spans 14 residues. The CDR3 DNA is TGTGCCAGCAGTTATTTGGACAGATCCTACGAGCAGTACTTC. Encoded protein: CASSYLDRSYEQYF.

The rearrangement joins TRBV4-2 to TRBJ1-6; D possibly corresponds to TRBD1 (5 bases). The CDR3 is made up of 17 amino acids. Looked up from germline, CDR1 is LGHNA and CDR2 is YNFKEQ. The ends were cut back, 1 base at V and 7 bases at J, with 17 bases in the middle. CDR3 amino acids: CASSQAGRGRGNSPLHF. CDR3 bases: TGTGCCAGCAGCCAAGCGGGCCGGGGGAGAGGGAATTCACCCCTCCACTTT.

The chain uses TRBV6-4 and TRBJ2-3; D is ambiguous. CDR1 and CDR2 (germline): MRHNA, SNTAGT. Trimming stripped 1 base from V and 1 base from J, with 9 bases between. The CDR3 totals 15 residues. For the CDR3, the DNA is TGTGCCAGCAGTGACTATGCGGCGGGCACAGATACGCAGTATTTT. As protein: CASSDYAAGTDTQYF.

This rearrangement joins TRBV5-4 to TRBJ2-1; D not certain. The germline V and J ends were trimmed by 2 bases and 6 bases, with 12 bases remaining between them. CDR3 size: 14 residues. Germline V gene data show CDR1 as SGHNT and CDR2 as YYREEE (reference sequence). The CDR3 reads CASSFFMRGNEQFF. Written as DNA, the CDR3 is TGTGCCAGCAGCTTTTTTATGCGAGGCAATGAGCAGTTCTTC.

This chain links TRBV7-2 with TRBJ2-5; D not resolved. CDR1 is SGHTA and CDR2 is FQGNSA in the germline V gene. The V end lost 1 base, the J end lost 5 bases, and 5 bases lay between the germline ends. The CDR3 is 12 amino acids. The CDR3: CASSLVRETQYF. The CDR3 DNA follows: TGTGCCAGCAGCTTAGTGAGGGAGACCCAGTACTTC.

This chain joins TRBV6-2 or TRBV6-3 and TRBJ2-1; TRBD2 agrees at 11 bases. This CDR3 has 19 residues. V lost 2 bases to trimming and J lost 0 bases; unmatched junction nucleotides: 9. The V gene's germline CDR1 is MNHEY and CDR2 SVGEGT. The CDR3 spells CASSYPTSGTRSSYNEQFF. CDR3 bases: TGTGCCAGCAGTTACCCGACTAGCGGGACTCGAAGCTCCTACAATGAGCAGTTCTTC.

This clone was seen a handful of times. CDR3 region: CASSLRGQEAFF. As DNA, the CDR3 is TGTGCCAGCAGTTTAAGGGGGCAAGAAGCTTTCTTT. The chain couples TRBV12-3 or TRBV12-4 to TRBJ1-1, with 7 bases identical to TRBD1. The trim removed 2 bases at V and 8 bases at J, leaving 2 bases unmatched. The CDR3 spans 12 residues.

The CDR3 region is CASRSPKATDTQYF. As DNA, the CDR3 is TGTGCCAGCAGATCGCCGAAAGCCACAGATACGCAGTATTTT. The chain employs TRBV7-9 and TRBJ2-3; no clear D gene. V was cut by 6 bases and J by 2 bases, with 12 bases left in between. CDR3 length equals 14 residues. From germline, CDR1 is SEHNR and CDR2 FQNEAQ (reference sequence).

The chain joins TRBV11-3 to TRBJ2-3, with TRBD2 identical over 8 bases. CDR1 is SGHNT and CDR2 is YENEEA in the germline V gene. V lost 2 bases, J lost 1 base, and 2 bases stayed unmatched. CDR3 length: 15 amino acids. CDR3 sequence (DNA): TGTGCCAGCAGCTTACTGACTAGCGGCACAGATACGCAGTATTTT. Amino acid sequence: CASSLLTSGTDTQYF. Full variable domain (outside the CDR3, taken from reference TRBV11-3 and TRBJ2-3): EAGVVQSPRYKIIEKKQPVAFWCNPISGHNTLYWYLQNLGQGPELLIRYENEEAVDDSQLPKDRFSAERLKGVDSTLKIQPAELGDSAVYLCASSLLTSGTDTQYFGPGTRLTVL.

The chain is built from TRBV4-1 and TRBJ1-1, with TRBD1 matching 12 bases. Germline-derived CDR1 and CDR2 are MGHRA and YSYEKL. This CDR3 is built from 14 residues. With 4 bases clipped from V and 11 bases from J, the junction kept 8 bases outside the gene matches. CDR3 loop: CASSPAGTGGYAFF. The CDR3 bases are TGCGCCAGCAGCCCGGCCGGGACAGGGGGCTACGCTTTCTTT.

The rearrangement uses TRBV7-2 and TRBJ1-1; 7 bases map to TRBD1. The CDR3 covers 14 residues. Looked up from germline, CDR1 is SGHTA and CDR2 is FQGNSA. The V gene end was trimmed by 3 bases and the J gene end by 0 bases; junction bases not matched to a gene: 1. The CDR3 coding sequence is TGTGCCAGCAGCTTGACAGGGCTGAACACTGAAGCTTTCTTT. As protein: CASSLTGLNTEAFF.

The V call is TRBV9, the J call TRBJ2-1; 8 positions match TRBD2. The germline V gene encodes CDR1 SGDLS and CDR2 YYNGEE. J lost 0 bases, V lost 4 bases, and 6 bases had no gene match. The CDR3 sequence is 16 residues long. CDR3 sequence: CASSSPSGSSYNEQFF. The CDR3 DNA is TGTGCCAGCAGCTCCCCAAGCGGGAGCTCCTACAATGAGCAGTTCTTC.

This rearrangement joins TRBV6-2 or TRBV6-3 to TRBJ1-2; TRBD1 aligns across 9 bases. Unmatched junction bases numbered 13, after V lost 3 bases and J lost 8 bases. Germline CDR1 reads MNHEY; CDR2 reads SVGEGT. This CDR3 is built from 16 residues. CDR3 bases: TGTGCCAGCAGTTATTTGGTGGGACAGGGAGCTTTCGGCTACACCTTC. Amino acid sequence: CASSYLVGQGAFGYTF.

The table lists this clone with a few counts. V usage is TRBV6-5 and J usage is TRBJ1-5; TRBD1 matches 7 bases. Germline CDR1 is MNHEY and CDR2 is SVGAGI. The junction had 6 bases not matched to a gene; V was cut back by 6 bases and J by 4 bases. The CDR3 consists of 14 residues. DNA for the CDR3: TGTGCCAGCAGGCCGGGACAGCGGAATCAGCCCCAGCATTTT. Translating gives CASRPGQRNQPQHF.

The V gene is TRBV2, the J gene TRBJ1-3; D not resolved. Trimming removed 4 bases at V and 4 bases at J, with 11 bases between. Germline V gene data show CDR1 as SNHLY and CDR2 as FYNNEI. The CDR3 runs 14 residues. The chain's CDR3 is CASSAEGTGNTIYF. CDR3 nucleotides: TGTGCCAGCAGTGCGGAGGGTACGGGAAACACCATATATTTT.

The rearrangement joins TRBV9 to TRBJ2-7, with 7 bases lining up with TRBD2. This CDR3 contains 15 residues. With 0 bases clipped from V and 0 bases from J, the junction kept 3 bases outside the gene matches. Germline CDR1 SGDLS, CDR2 YYNGEE. In DNA, the CDR3 is TGTGCCAGCAGCGTAGGTGCGGGGGTCTCCTACGAGCAGTACTTC. Protein: CASSVGAGVSYEQYF.

The rearrangement joins TRBV7-2 to TRBJ2-1; D remains ambiguous. In germline, CDR1 is SGHTA, CDR2 FQGNSA. The CDR3 loop spans 15 amino acids. Trimming stripped 3 bases from V and 0 bases from J, with 9 bases between. The CDR3 bases are TGTGCCAGCAGCTTCTCCGTGTACTCCTACAATGAGCAGTTCTTC. It yields the protein CASSFSVYSYNEQFF.

V usage is TRBV7-9 and J usage is TRBJ1-1; 9 bases agree with TRBD1. The CDR3 runs 15 residues. V lost 5 bases, J lost 5 bases, and 9 bases stayed unmatched. Germline CDR1 reads SEHNR; CDR2 reads FQNEAQ (reference sequence). This chain's CDR3 is CASSQDRGVGTEAFF. Written as DNA, the CDR3 is TGTGCCAGCAGCCAGGACAGGGGCGTCGGGACTGAAGCTTTCTTT.

The chain employs TRBV3-1 (or the pseudogene TRBV3-2) and TRBJ2-2, with a tentative D call TRBD2 (5 bases). This CDR3 comprises 16 residues. CDR1 and CDR2 (germline): LGHDT, YNNKEL (reference sequence). V shed 2 bases and J shed 5 bases, with 15 bases lying between them. CDR3 sequence (DNA): TGTGCCAGCAGCCAAAAGATGGCAGGCGGGACCGGGGAGCTGTTTTTT. Translated: CASSQKMAGGTGELFF.

This clone appeared once. The V call is TRBV30, the J call TRBJ2-3; 9 bases match TRBD1. This CDR3 region has 14 residues. The germline V gene encodes CDR1 GTSNPN and CDR2 SVGIG (reference sequence). The J segment lost 6 bases and the V segment lost 5 bases, leaving 9 bases of the junction unmatched. In DNA, the CDR3 is TGTGCCTGGTCCCGGACAGGGGAGATGGATACGCAGTATTTT. Its translation: CAWSRTGEMDTQYF. Using reference TRBV30 and TRBJ2-3 for the parts outside the CDR3, the full variable domain is SQTIHQWPATLVQPVGSPLSLECTVEGTSNPNLYWYRQAAGRGLQLLFYSVGIGQISSEVPQNLSASRPQDRQFILSSKKLLLSDSGFYLCAWSRTGEMDTQYFGPGTRLTVL.

The chain employs TRBV6-1 and TRBJ1-2; D not certain. Per the germline V gene, CDR1 is MNHNS and CDR2 is SASEGT. The length of the CDR3 is 12 residues. V shed 5 bases and J shed 10 bases, with 14 bases lying between them. CDR3 sequence (DNA): TGTGCCAGCAGTCCTAATTCAGAGGTCTACACCTTC. This translates into CASSPNSEVYTF.

This clone appeared a single time. The rearrangement links TRBV28 to TRBJ1-5; no reliable D call. Trimming removed 5 bases at V and 5 bases at J, with 13 bases between. The germline CDR1 and CDR2 sequences are MDHEN and SYDVKM. The CDR3 contains 14 residues. The CDR3 is CASSSGGNYQPQHF. CDR3 DNA sequence: TGTGCCAGCAGTAGCGGTGGGAACTATCAGCCCCAGCATTTT.

The sample holds a few counts of this clone. This CDR3 reads CASYTGVKMGTEAFF. DNA for the CDR3: TGTGCCAGTTACACAGGGGTAAAGATGGGCACTGAAGCTTTCTTT. The V gene is TRBV5-4, the J gene TRBJ1-1; 7 bases are shared with TRBD1. The germline gives CDR1 SGHNT, CDR2 YYREEE (reference sequence). The CDR3 sequence is 15 residues long. The J segment lost 4 bases and the V segment lost 8 bases, leaving 14 bases of the junction unmatched.

This chain connects TRBV5-6 to TRBJ2-7; 10 bases map to TRBD1. The CDR3 totals 14 residues. After removal of 3 bases from V and 3 bases from J, the junction contained 3 bases not matched to a gene. CDR1 is SGHDT, CDR2 YYEEEE, per germline. The DNA for the CDR3 is TGTGCCAGCAGCTCCGGGACAGGGGACTACGAGCAGTACTTC. Amino acid sequence: CASSSGTGDYEQYF.

This clone occurred once. The chain links TRBV7-9 to TRBJ2-1; 8 nucleotides match TRBD2. The CDR3 runs to 15 residues. Germline values: CDR1 SEHNR, CDR2 FQNEAQ (reference sequence). V lost 3 bases, J lost 3 bases, and 4 bases stayed unmatched. CDR3 residues: CASSFSGSYYNEQFF. CDR3 sequence (DNA): TGTGCCAGCAGCTTCAGCGGGAGTTACTACAATGAGCAGTTCTTC.